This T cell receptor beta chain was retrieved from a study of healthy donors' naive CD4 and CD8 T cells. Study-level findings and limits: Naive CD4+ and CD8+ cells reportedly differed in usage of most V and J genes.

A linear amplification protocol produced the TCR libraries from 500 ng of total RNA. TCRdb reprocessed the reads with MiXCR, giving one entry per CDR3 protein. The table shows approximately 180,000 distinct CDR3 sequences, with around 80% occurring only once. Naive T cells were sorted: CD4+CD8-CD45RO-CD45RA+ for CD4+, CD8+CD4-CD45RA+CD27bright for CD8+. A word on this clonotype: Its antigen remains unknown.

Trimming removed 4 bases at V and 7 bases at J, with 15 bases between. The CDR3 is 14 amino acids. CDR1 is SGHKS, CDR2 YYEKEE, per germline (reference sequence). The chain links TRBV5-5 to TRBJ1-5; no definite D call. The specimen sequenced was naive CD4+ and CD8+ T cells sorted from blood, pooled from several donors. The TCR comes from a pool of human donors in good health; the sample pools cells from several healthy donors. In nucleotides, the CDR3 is TGTGCCAGCAGCCGGGTGGTAGGGAACCAGCCCCAGCATTTT. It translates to CASSRVVGNQPQHF.